Below are 28 T cell receptor beta chains sequenced from a single sample in a study of cytomegalovirus exposure and HLA in healthy donors. Use of 60 Vbeta and 13 Jbeta primers characterized the PCR. Sequencing used immunoSEQ multiplex PCR; TCRdb keeps in-frame clones, though not all of them. The table has about 160,000 clones, more than 60% seen once. Sequencing was carried out using PBMCs. The receptors stem from a woman between 40 and 55 years old in good health and CMV-seropositive.

The chain employs TRBV5-1 and TRBJ2-2, with D possibly TRBD2 on 6 matching bases. Germline V lookup: CDR1 SGHRS, CDR2 YFSETQ. Deletions cut 4 bases from V and 2 bases from J, with 12 bases between. The CDR3 has 15 amino acids. The CDR3 loop reads CASSPTGANTGELFF. The CDR3 nucleotides read TGCGCCAGCAGCCCCACGGGAGCCAACACCGGGGAGCTGTTTTTT.

The chain carries TRBV11-2 and TRBJ1-2; TRBD1 might be the D (6 bases). V was shortened by 1 base and J by 5 bases, with 8 bases between the two germline ends. The CDR3 has 13 residues. CDR1 SGHAT and CDR2 FQNNGV come from the germline V gene. CDR3 bases: TGTGCCAGCAGCTTAGGCCAGGGGTATGGCTACACCTTC. Amino acid sequence: CASSLGQGYGYTF.

There are a few counts of this clone. This chain connects TRBV6-1 to TRBJ1-1, with TRBD1 as a possible D gene (5 bases). Germline V gene lookup returns CDR1 MNHNS and CDR2 SASEGT. The CDR3 extends over 15 amino acids. Trimming took 7 bases from V and 3 from J, leaving 18 bases between them. CDR3 loop: CASTGGPQTDTEAFF. In DNA, the CDR3 is TGTGCCAGCACCGGGGGACCGCAGACGGACACTGAAGCTTTCTTT.

The chain uses TRBV29-1 and TRBJ1-2; 7 bases match TRBD1. Germline V lookup: CDR1 SQVTM, CDR2 ANQGSEA. Germline trimming cut 6 bases from V and 8 bases from J; bases unmatched to any gene: 12. The CDR3 is 13 residues long. Written as DNA, the CDR3 is TGCAGCGTAGAGGGACAGATCAGCCAAGGCTACACCTTC. This sequence encodes CSVEGQISQGYTF. Combining the CDR3 with reference TRBV29-1 and TRBJ1-2 gives the whole variable domain SAVISQKPSRDICQRGTSLTIQCQVDSQVTMMFWYRQQPGQSLTLIATANQGSEATYESGFVIDKFPISRPNLTFSTLTVSNMSPEDSSIYLCSVEGQISQGYTFGSGTRLTVV.

The chain recombines TRBV29-1 with TRBJ2-3, with no clear D. Germline V CDR1 and CDR2: SQVTM, ANQGSEA. The CDR3 sequence is 11 residues long. Trimming removed 3 bases from V and 6 bases from J, with 7 bases in between. The CDR3 spells CSVDWSDTQYF. Written as DNA, the CDR3 is TGCAGCGTTGATTGGAGCGATACGCAGTATTTT.

This rearrangement joins TRBV10-3 to TRBJ2-1; 10 bases align to TRBD2. Unmatched junction bases numbered 7, after V lost 10 bases and J lost 4 bases. Germline V gives CDR1 ENHRY, CDR2 SYGVKD. The CDR3 totals 14 residues. The CDR3 region has the DNA TGTGCCAGCAGAACTAGCGGGGAATACAATGAGCAGTTCTTC. It yields the protein CASRTSGEYNEQFF.

This rearrangement joins TRBV5-6 to TRBJ1-6, with D possibly TRBD1 on 6 matching bases. V shed 0 bases and J shed 6 bases, with 7 bases lying between them. This CDR3 contains 14 residues. Germline lookup yields CDR1 SGHDT and CDR2 YYEEEE. CDR3 loop: CASSLDRANSPLHF. The CDR3 DNA sequence: TGTGCCAGCAGCTTGGACAGGGCTAATTCACCCCTCCACTTT. The full variable domain, with the rest looked up from reference TRBV5-6 and TRBJ1-6, is DAGVTQSPTHLIKTRGQQVTLRCSPKSGHDTVSWYQQALGQGPQFIFQYYEEEERQRGNFPDRFSGHQFPNYSSELNVNALLLGDSALYLCASSLDRANSPLHFGNGTRLTVT.

The rearrangement links TRBV29-1 to TRBJ2-7; D remains unclear. The CDR3 length is 11 residues. With 1 base removed from V and 7 bases from J, the gap between germline ends came to 8 bases. The germline gives CDR1 SQVTM, CDR2 ANQGSEA. This CDR3 reads CSVEAAGEQYF. The DNA of the CDR3 is TGCAGCGTTGAAGCGGCCGGGGAGCAGTACTTC.

The chain employs TRBV10-3 and TRBJ2-1; 15 positions agree with TRBD2. Germline CDR1 reads ENHRY; CDR2 reads SYGVKD. V lost 10 bases to trimming and J lost 9 bases; unmatched junction nucleotides: 4. The CDR3 extends over 13 amino acids. The CDR3 bases are TGTGCCACCGCGGGACTAGCGGGGGGTGAGCAGTTCTTC. It specifies CATAGLAGGEQFF.

The chain couples TRBV6-5 to TRBJ1-1, with D possibly being TRBD1 (6 bases). Germline V gene sequence: CDR1 MNHEY, CDR2 SVGAGI. The CDR3 spans 14 residues. V lost 8 bases, J lost 11 bases, and 24 bases lay in between. The CDR3 reads CASWGATGPDEAFF. CDR3 sequence (DNA): TGTGCCAGCTGGGGTGCCACAGGGCCGGACGAGGCTTTCTTT.

This rearrangement joins TRBV19 to TRBJ2-2, with D unclear. The V gene's germline CDR1 is LNHDA and CDR2 SQIVND (reference sequence). This CDR3 spans 15 amino acids. With 6 bases removed from V and 0 bases from J, the gap between germline ends came to 11 bases. The CDR3 DNA is TGTGCCAGTAGCCATCTGACTCCGAACACCGGGGAGCTGTTTTTT. Protein sequence: CASSHLTPNTGELFF.

The J gene is TRBJ1-6, the V gene TRBV2; TRBD1 matches 8 bases. Germline V CDR1 and CDR2: SNHLY, FYNNEI. Losses at the gene ends were 4 bases for V and 9 bases for J; bases not matched to a gene: 5. This CDR3 is built from 14 residues. CDR3 sequence reads: CASSAPGGFSPLHF. DNA for the CDR3: TGTGCCAGCAGTGCTCCAGGGGGCTTTTCACCCCTCCACTTT.

The chain combines TRBV7-2 with TRBJ2-1, with D possibly being TRBD1 (5 bases). In germline, CDR1 is SGHTA, CDR2 FQGNSA. The CDR3 contains 15 residues. With 0 bases removed from V and 10 bases from J, the gap between germline ends came to 16 bases. As DNA, the CDR3 is TGTGCCAGCAGCTTAGCGCGGTTGGGGTGGACAGAGCAGTTCTTC. Translating gives CASSLARLGWTEQFF.

This clone was detected only once. This rearrangement joins TRBV7-9 to TRBJ2-3; 7 positions match TRBD2. The CDR3 has 16 residues. Trimming at V came to 5 bases and at J to 2 bases, leaving 10 bases not matched to a gene. Germline V gene data show CDR1 as SEHNR and CDR2 as FQNEAQ (reference sequence). CDR3 nucleotide sequence: TGTGCCAGCAGCCGCACTCCGACTAGCAACACAGATACGCAGTATTTT. This encodes CASSRTPTSNTDTQYF.

The chain combines TRBV7-9 with TRBJ1-2, with 10 bases matching TRBD1. CDR1 and CDR2 (germline): SEHNR, FQNEAQ (reference sequence). The CDR3 is made up of 17 amino acids. V lost 5 bases to trimming and J lost 0 bases; unmatched junction nucleotides: 9. CDR3 amino acids: CASSPLRDRGANYGYTF. The CDR3 coding sequence is TGTGCCAGCAGCCCCCTCCGGGACAGGGGAGCTAACTATGGCTACACCTTC.

V and J are TRBV10-2 and TRBJ2-2; 8 bases agree with TRBD1. The V gene's germline CDR1 is WSHSY and CDR2 SAAADI. V was pared by 0 bases and J by 4 bases, with 4 bases of the junction left unmatched. The CDR3 contains 16 residues. CDR3 residues: CASSESRTGRTGELFF. CDR3 coding DNA: TGCGCCAGCAGTGAGTCCCGGACAGGGCGCACCGGGGAGCTGTTTTTT.

In its sample, this clone was seen a few times. The rearrangement joins TRBV30 to TRBJ1-4; D gene uncertain. The CDR3 covers 13 residues. Trimming left V 6 bases short and J 4 bases short, with 12 bases between. Germline CDR1 and CDR2: GTSNPN and SVGIG (reference sequence). For the CDR3, the DNA is TGTGCCTGTAAGGCGACTTTTAATGAAAAACTGTTTTTT. Translated, it gives CACKATFNEKLFF.

V and J are TRBV11-2 and TRBJ1-2; TRBD1 agrees at 9 bases. The CDR3 runs 15 residues. Germline V lookup: CDR1 SGHAT, CDR2 FQNNGV. The ends lost 4 bases at V and 3 bases at J; junction bases unmatched: 6. The chain's CDR3 is CASSSGQGRDYGYTF. CDR3 sequence (DNA): TGTGCCAGCAGCTCCGGACAGGGGAGAGACTATGGCTACACCTTC.

V is TRBV15 and J is TRBJ1-2; possible D gene TRBD1, 5 bases. CDR1 is LNHNV, CDR2 YYDKDF, per germline (reference sequence). This CDR3 comprises 16 residues. Trimming left V 0 bases short and J 3 bases short, with 14 bases between. The DNA of the CDR3 is TGTGCCACCAGCAGAGAGCGCGGGGACGGATACTATGGCTACACCTTC. Its translation: CATSRERGDGYYGYTF.

This chain connects TRBV7-3 to TRBJ2-2; maybe TRBD1 (6 bases). Per germline, CDR1 SGHTA and CDR2 FQGTGA. CDR3 length: 13 residues. Deletions cut 5 bases from V and 6 bases from J, with 10 bases between. The CDR3 spells CASSVQGAGELFF. CDR3 nucleotide sequence: TGTGCCAGCAGCGTACAGGGAGCCGGGGAGCTGTTTTTT.

J is TRBJ2-3 and V is TRBV27, with D unclear. Trimming pared 4 bases from V and 0 bases from J, leaving 8 bases between. The CDR3 loop spans 14 amino acids. The germline V gene has CDR1 MNHEY and CDR2 SMNVEV (reference sequence). In DNA form, the CDR3 reads TGTGCCAGCAGTTCCTTTTCTAGCACAGATACGCAGTATTTT. This encodes CASSSFSSTDTQYF.

This clone was picked up a small number of times. This chain links TRBV5-5 with TRBJ2-3, with D perhaps TRBD1 (6 bases). The CDR3 consists of 13 residues. In germline, CDR1 is SGHKS, CDR2 YYEKEE (reference sequence). V was cut by 2 bases and J by 3 bases, with 7 bases left in between. The chain's CDR3 is CASSLGGTDTQYF. For the CDR3, the DNA is TGTGCCAGCAGCTTAGGGGGAACAGATACGCAGTATTTT.

The chain recombines TRBV11-1 with TRBJ2-3, with 8 bases that match TRBD1. CDR3 length: 15 amino acids. Trimming cost V 5 bases and J 3 bases; bases outside gene matches: 7. The germline CDR1 and CDR2 sequences are SGHAT and FQDESV (reference sequence). CDR3 in DNA: TGTGCCAGCAGCCCCGGACAGGGAATTACAGATACGCAGTATTTT. Translated: CASSPGQGITDTQYF. Full variable domain (missing parts from reference TRBV11-1 and TRBJ2-3): EAEVAQSPRYKITEKSQAVAFWCDPISGHATLYWYRQILGQGPELLVQFQDESVVDDSQLPKDRFSAERLKGVDSTLKIQPAELGDSAMYLCASSPGQGITDTQYFGPGTRLTVL.

The gene calls are TRBV2 and TRBJ1-3, with 9 positions matching TRBD1. Germline V gene sequence: CDR1 SNHLY, CDR2 FYNNEI. J gave up 4 bases and V 6 bases, and 7 bases lay outside the gene matches. The length of the CDR3 is 15 residues. CDR3 sequence reads: CASRGQGLYGNTIYF. The CDR3 DNA follows: TGTGCCAGCAGGGGACAGGGACTATACGGAAACACCATATATTTT.

The chain employs TRBV7-2 and TRBJ1-2, with D unclear. This CDR3 is 13 amino acids long. V was trimmed by 3 bases and J by 0 bases, leaving 5 bases between them. The V gene's germline CDR1 is SGHTA and CDR2 FQGNSA. CDR3 sequence reads: CASSFLANYGYTF. In DNA, the CDR3 is TGTGCCAGCAGCTTTTTAGCTAACTATGGCTACACCTTC.

The V gene is TRBV5-4, the J gene TRBJ1-3, with 7 bases fitting TRBD1. V gave up 4 bases and J gave up 2 bases; unmatched junction bases: 3. The CDR3 sequence is 14 residues long. The germline V gene encodes CDR1 SGHNT and CDR2 YYREEE (reference sequence). CDR3 in amino acids: CASSLRGPGNTIYF. The CDR3 nucleotides are TGTGCCAGCAGCCTGAGGGGGCCTGGAAACACCATATATTTT.

The V gene is TRBV7-9, the J gene TRBJ1-1, with D perhaps TRBD1 (5 bases). The germline CDR1 and CDR2 sequences are SEHNR and FQNEAQ (reference sequence). The CDR3 is made up of 13 amino acids. V was pared by 7 bases and J by 2 bases, with 11 bases between. The CDR3 loop reads CASTMGPNTEAFF. CDR3 nucleotide sequence: TGTGCCAGCACCATGGGGCCCAACACTGAAGCTTTCTTT.

This clone showed up just a few times. The V and J genes are TRBV19 and TRBJ2-3; D is possibly TRBD2 (6 bases). V was shortened by 7 bases and J by 6 bases, with 23 bases between the two germline ends. The CDR3 contains 16 residues. Germline V gene data show CDR1 as LNHDA and CDR2 as SQIVND (reference sequence). CDR3 loop: CASTPRGSGSFDTQYF. The CDR3 DNA follows: TGTGCCAGTACCCCCCGGGGCAGCGGGTCATTCGATACGCAGTATTTT.